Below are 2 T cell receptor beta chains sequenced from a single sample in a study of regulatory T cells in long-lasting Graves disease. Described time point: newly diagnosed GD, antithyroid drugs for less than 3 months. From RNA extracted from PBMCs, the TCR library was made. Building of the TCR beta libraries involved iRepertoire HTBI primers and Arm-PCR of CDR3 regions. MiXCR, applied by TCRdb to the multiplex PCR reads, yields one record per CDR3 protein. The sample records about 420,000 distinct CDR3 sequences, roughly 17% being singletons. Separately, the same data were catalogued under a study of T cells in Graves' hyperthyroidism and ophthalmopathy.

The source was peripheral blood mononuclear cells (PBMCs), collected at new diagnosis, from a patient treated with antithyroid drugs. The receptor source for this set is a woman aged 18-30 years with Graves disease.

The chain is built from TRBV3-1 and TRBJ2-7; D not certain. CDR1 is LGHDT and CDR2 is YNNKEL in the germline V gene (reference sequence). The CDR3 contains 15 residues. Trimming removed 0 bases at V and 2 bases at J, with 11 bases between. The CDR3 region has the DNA TGTGCCAGCAGCCAAGATCATCCGGGTGCCTACGAGCAGTACTTC. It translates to CASSQDHPGAYEQYF.

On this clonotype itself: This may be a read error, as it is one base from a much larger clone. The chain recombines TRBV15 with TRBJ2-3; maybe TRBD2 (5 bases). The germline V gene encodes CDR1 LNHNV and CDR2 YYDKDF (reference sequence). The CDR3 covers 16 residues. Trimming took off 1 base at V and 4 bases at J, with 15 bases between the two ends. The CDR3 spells CATSRVVLAVSDTQYF. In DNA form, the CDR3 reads TGTGCCACCAGCAGAGTGGTGCTAGCAGTCTCAGATACGCAGTATTTT.